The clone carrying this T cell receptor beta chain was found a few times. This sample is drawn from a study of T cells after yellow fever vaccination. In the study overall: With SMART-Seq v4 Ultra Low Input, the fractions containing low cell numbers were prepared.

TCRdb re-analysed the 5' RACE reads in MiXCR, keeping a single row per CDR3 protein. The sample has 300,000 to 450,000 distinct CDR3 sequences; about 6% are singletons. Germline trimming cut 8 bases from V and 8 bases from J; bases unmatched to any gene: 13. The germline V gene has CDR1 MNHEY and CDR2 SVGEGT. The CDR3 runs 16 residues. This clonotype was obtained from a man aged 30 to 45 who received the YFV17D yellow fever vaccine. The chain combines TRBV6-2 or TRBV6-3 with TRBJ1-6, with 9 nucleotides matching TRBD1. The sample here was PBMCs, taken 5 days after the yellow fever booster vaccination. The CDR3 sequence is CASYPDRDRAYSPLHF. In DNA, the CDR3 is TGTGCCAGCTACCCCGATCGGGACAGGGCGTATTCACCCCTCCACTTT.